This record covers a single T cell receptor (beta chain). The antigen is unknown. The record originates from a study of T cell responses to AZD1222 COVID-19 vaccine. General observations from the study: Spike-specific TCR breadth and depth grew following two AZD1222 doses. At study baseline, merely roughly 6 AZD1222 recipients were seropositive. Possibly, clonal diversity was underestimated; donors were largely white British and included more females. CD4 TCRs covered the whole spike, strongest at regions 160-218 and 743-854.

The repertoire was sequenced with immunoSEQ multiplex PCR; TCRdb's copy has only in-frame clones and lacks some. The sample is made up of about 140,000 clones, and the top ten hold around 2.2% of it. CDR3 length: 14 amino acids. V lost 8 bases and J lost 4; bases outside the gene matches: 10. Germline V gives CDR1 LNHDA, CDR2 SQIVND (reference sequence). The sequence derives from an adult in good health. The sequencing sample was made of peripheral blood. V usage is TRBV19 and J usage is TRBJ1-2; 7 nucleotides line up with TRBD1. The CDR3 reads CASGRQGGSYGYTF. CDR3 nucleotide sequence: TGTGCCAGTGGTAGACAGGGAGGGAGCTATGGCTACACCTTC.